The 32 T cell receptor beta chains in this list originate from one sample, sequenced in a study of blood T cell repertoires in COVID-19. Using immunoSEQ multiplex PCR, the repertoire was profiled, and TCRdb retains in-frame clones only, with some absent. The sample holds nearly 85,000 clones, more than 70% seen once. Specimen: peripheral blood. The receptors were sampled from a woman between 55 and 75 years old with acute or convalescent COVID-19.

The chain's CDR3 is CAISDNSGSTDTQYF. In nucleotides, the CDR3 is TGTGCCATCAGTGACAATAGCGGGAGCACAGATACGCAGTATTTT. The J gene is TRBJ2-3, the V gene TRBV10-3; 7 bases line up with TRBD2. The trim removed 3 bases at V and 0 bases at J, leaving 3 bases unmatched. CDR3 size: 15 residues. The germline V gene has CDR1 ENHRY and CDR2 SYGVKD.

This clone has a handful of counts. DNA for the CDR3: TGTGCCAGTAGTCTCGGGACAGGGGTTGAAGCTTTCTTT. Its protein is CASSLGTGVEAFF. J is TRBJ1-1 and V is TRBV19; 10 bases match TRBD1. Germline V gene sequence: CDR1 LNHDA, CDR2 SQIVND (reference sequence). This CDR3 is built from 13 residues. With 5 bases clipped from V and 7 bases from J, the junction kept 4 bases outside the gene matches.

The chain has TRBV6-6 and TRBJ1-6, with a tentative D call TRBD1 (6 bases). The ends were cut back, 2 bases at V and 6 bases at J, with 8 bases in the middle. Per germline, CDR1 MNHNY and CDR2 SVGAGI (reference sequence). The CDR3 consists of 14 residues. CDR3 DNA sequence: TGTGCCAGCAGTTACGGGACAATTAATTCACCCCTCCACTTT. Translated: CASSYGTINSPLHF.

The chain has TRBV5-4 and TRBJ2-7; TRBD2 agrees at 7 bases. The V and J ends lost 0 bases and 0 bases, in that order; junction bases with no gene match: 6. This CDR3 spans 16 amino acids. From germline, CDR1 is SGHNT and CDR2 YYREEE (reference sequence). DNA for the CDR3: TGTGCCAGCAGCTTGGTAGGCGGGGGAGGCTCCTACGAGCAGTACTTC. As protein: CASSLVGGGGSYEQYF.

Here the CDR3 DNA reads TGTGCCTGGAACCCCGGCGGGTCAGATACGCAGTATTTT. This codes for CAWNPGGSDTQYF. J is TRBJ2-3 and V is TRBV30, with D perhaps TRBD2 (5 bases). This CDR3 is 13 amino acids long. V was trimmed by 4 bases and J by 4 bases, leaving 12 bases between them. Germline V lookup: CDR1 GTSNPN, CDR2 SVGIG (reference sequence).

CDR3: CASSAGYRGLEGNNEQFF. The DNA for the CDR3 is TGTGCCAGCAGCGCCGGATACCGCGGACTAGAGGGTAACAATGAGCAGTTCTTC. The chain employs TRBV9 and TRBJ2-1; 7 positions match TRBD2. The CDR3 sequence is 18 residues long. CDR1 is SGDLS, CDR2 YYNGEE, per germline. J lost 5 bases, V lost 3 bases, and 17 bases had no gene match.

Only a few counts were recorded for this clone. V gene TRBV9 combines with J gene TRBJ1-4; perhaps TRBD1 as D (5 bases). Germline CDR1 and CDR2: SGDLS and YYNGEE. This CDR3 has 16 amino acids. Between the trimmed V and J ends, which lost 0 bases and 7 bases, there was a span of 16 bases. The DNA of the CDR3 is TGTGCCAGCAGCGTAGGGGTCGTGGCAGGGATTGAAAAACTGTTTTTT. It specifies CASSVGVVAGIEKLFF.

The genes are TRBV7-2 and TRBJ1-5; 7 bases match TRBD1. The CDR3 extends over 15 amino acids. V was clipped by 4 bases and J by 3 bases; unmatched bases: 6. Per the germline V gene, CDR1 is SGHTA and CDR2 is FQGNSA. CDR3 DNA sequence: TGTGCCAGCAGCTGGGGGACAGTGGACAATCAGCCCCAGCATTTT. As protein: CASSWGTVDNQPQHF.

This clone showed up just a few times. The rearrangement uses TRBV15 and TRBJ2-7; D gene unclear. The germline V and J ends were trimmed by 0 bases and 1 base, with 4 bases remaining between them. From germline, CDR1 is LNHNV and CDR2 YYDKDF (reference sequence). The CDR3 is 13 residues long. CDR3: CATSRDPSYEQYF. The CDR3 bases are TGTGCCACCAGCAGAGATCCTTCCTACGAGCAGTACTTC.

V is TRBV7-8 and J is TRBJ2-5; unclear D gene. V lost 5 bases to trimming and J lost 4 bases, with 8 bases between them. Germline V gene lookup returns CDR1 SGHVS and CDR2 FQNEAQ. The CDR3 covers 12 residues. CDR3 loop: CASSPPGETQYF. The CDR3, as DNA: TGTGCCAGCAGCCCGCCGGGAGAGACCCAGTACTTC.

The gene calls are TRBV27 and TRBJ2-5; TRBD1 is a possible D gene (5 bases). Germline assignment: CDR1 MNHEY and CDR2 SMNVEV (reference sequence). This CDR3 is built from 13 residues. Trimming took 2 bases from V and 7 from J, leaving 11 bases between them. The CDR3 sequence is CASSLQGSGTQYF. The CDR3 nucleotides read TGTGCCAGCAGTTTACAGGGCTCAGGGACCCAGTACTTC.

The CDR3 DNA sequence: TGTGCCAGCAGTCCCTGGGGGGGTGAGCAGTTCTTC. Translated: CASSPWGGEQFF. The gene calls are TRBV6-5 and TRBJ2-1; 7 positions match TRBD2. Germline V gene data show CDR1 as MNHEY and CDR2 as SVGAGI. The trim removed 5 bases at V and 9 bases at J, leaving 4 bases unmatched. The CDR3 is 12 amino acids.

The J gene is TRBJ1-1, the V gene TRBV5-1, with 8 bases that match TRBD1. CDR1 and CDR2 from the germline V gene are SGHRS and YFSETQ. J was trimmed by 8 bases and V by 4 bases; bases with no gene match: 7. This CDR3 has 13 amino acids. The CDR3 DNA follows: TGCGCCAGCAGCGTGGGACAGGCGGACGAAGCTTTCTTT. As protein: CASSVGQADEAFF. Drawing the rest from reference TRBV5-1 and TRBJ1-1, the complete variable domain is KAGVTQTPRYLIKTRGQQVTLSCSPISGHRSVSWYQQTPGQGLQFLFEYFSETQRNKGNFPGRFSGRQFSNSRSEMNVSTLELGDSALYLCASSVGQADEAFFGQGTRLTVV.

This clone was picked up a small number of times. The chain carries TRBV12-3 or TRBV12-4 and TRBJ1-3; D is undetermined. The CDR3 length is 12 residues. V was clipped by 5 bases and J by 5 bases, with 7 bases between them. The CDR3 protein is CASSVTRNTIYF. For the CDR3, the DNA is TGTGCCAGCAGTGTTACACGAAACACCATATATTTT.

The genes are TRBV11-3 and TRBJ1-1; TRBD1 is a possible D gene (6 bases). Germline V CDR1 and CDR2: SGHNT, YENEEA. The CDR3 sequence is 14 residues long. Trimming cost V 5 bases and J 11 bases, with 21 bases left between them. As DNA, the CDR3 is TGTGCCAGCAGCACCCTCAAGGGGGGGCGCGGGGCTTTCTTT. It encodes CASSTLKGGRGAFF.

The J gene is TRBJ1-3, the V gene TRBV11-3, with D tentatively TRBD1 (5 bases). Per the germline V gene, CDR1 is SGHNT and CDR2 is YENEEA. V gave up 4 bases and J gave up 0 bases, with 7 bases separating them. CDR3 length equals 14 residues. The DNA for the CDR3 is TGTGCCAGCAGCTGGGGCAGCTCTGGAAACACCATATATTTT. It yields the protein CASSWGSSGNTIYF. The whole variable domain, filled in from reference TRBV11-3 and TRBJ1-3, reads EAGVVQSPRYKIIEKKQPVAFWCNPISGHNTLYWYLQNLGQGPELLIRYENEEAVDDSQLPKDRFSAERLKGVDSTLKIQPAELGDSAVYLCASSWGSSGNTIYFGEGSWLTVV.

V is TRBV29-1 and J is TRBJ2-3, with 9 nucleotides matching TRBD1. The CDR3 sequence is 13 residues long. The trim removed 4 bases at V and 5 bases at J, leaving 4 bases unmatched. Germline V gives CDR1 SQVTM, CDR2 ANQGSEA. The CDR3 region is CSVGGQGKDTQYF. In DNA, the CDR3 is TGCAGCGTTGGGGGACAGGGAAAAGATACGCAGTATTTT.

V and J are TRBV3-1 (or the pseudogene TRBV3-2) and TRBJ1-3; D remains ambiguous. V gave up 6 bases and J gave up 4 bases, with 7 bases separating them. The germline V gene has CDR1 LGHDT and CDR2 YNNKEL (reference sequence). The CDR3 spans 12 residues. The CDR3 loop is CASRGRGNTIYF. The CDR3 nucleotides are TGTGCCAGCAGGGGGAGAGGAAACACCATATATTTT.

This clone has just one count. The rearrangement uses TRBV30 and TRBJ1-1; TRBD1 matches at 7 bases. Germline V gene lookup returns CDR1 GTSNPN and CDR2 SVGIG (reference sequence). The V and J ends lost 3 bases and 5 bases, in that order; junction bases with no gene match: 12. The CDR3 is 15 residues long. For the CDR3, the DNA is TGTGCCTGGAGGACAAGACAGGGCTTTTGGACTGAAGCTTTCTTT. Amino acid sequence: CAWRTRQGFWTEAFF.

The V gene is TRBV5-6, the J gene TRBJ1-2; D may be TRBD1 (6 bases). Germline V gene lookup returns CDR1 SGHDT and CDR2 YYEEEE. CDR3 size: 15 residues. With 4 bases removed from V and 3 bases from J, the gap between germline ends came to 16 bases. The CDR3 here is CASSPLRGLDYGYTF. In DNA form, the CDR3 reads TGTGCCAGCAGCCCGCTAAGGGGGTTGGACTATGGCTACACCTTC.

V gene TRBV5-4 combines with J gene TRBJ2-7; 7 bases line up with TRBD1. Germline assignment: CDR1 SGHNT and CDR2 YYREEE (reference sequence). Trimming removed 4 bases from V and 2 bases from J; junction bases left unmatched: 3. There are 13 residues in the CDR3. The CDR3 loop is CASSLTGAYEQYF. The CDR3, as DNA: TGTGCCAGCAGCCTTACAGGGGCCTACGAGCAGTACTTC. The variable domain in full, completed from reference TRBV5-4 and TRBJ2-7, reads ETGVTQSPTHLIKTRGQQVTLRCSSQSGHNTVSWYQQALGQGPQFIFQYYREEENGRGNFPPRFSGLQFPNYSSELNVNALELDDSALYLCASSLTGAYEQYFGPGTRLTVT.

V is TRBV12-3 or TRBV12-4 and J is TRBJ1-2, with D unresolved. Trimming took off 1 base at V and 9 bases at J, with 9 bases between the two ends. CDR3 length: 12 residues. The CDR3, as DNA: TGTGCCAGCAGTTTAGTCCAAGCTCGCTACACCTTC. Protein product: CASSLVQARYTF.

CDR3 residues: CASSPQGQVQQTQYF. The CDR3 region has the DNA TGTGCCAGCTCACCGCAGGGACAGGTGCAGCAGACCCAGTACTTC. The chain combines TRBV18 with TRBJ2-5; 8 bases are a match to TRBD1. V shed 3 bases and J 6 bases; nucleotides not matched to a gene: 9. Germline loops: CDR1 KGHSH, CDR2 LQKENI. This CDR3 has 15 residues.

The chain is built from TRBV19 and TRBJ1-3, with D uncertain. CDR3 length equals 14 residues. The V end lost 3 bases, the J end lost 0 bases, and 6 bases lay between the germline ends. Germline CDR1 reads LNHDA; CDR2 reads SQIVND (reference sequence). As DNA, the CDR3 is TGTGCCAGTAGTATGGGGAGCTCTGGAAACACCATATATTTT. Its protein product is CASSMGSSGNTIYF. Based on the CDR3 plus reference TRBV19 and TRBJ1-3, the full variable domain is DGGITQSPKYLFRKEGQNVTLSCEQNLNHDAMYWYRQDPGQGLRLIYYSQIVNDFQKGDIAEGYSVSREKKESFPLTVTSAQKNPTAFYLCASSMGSSGNTIYFGEGSWLTVV.

The chain combines TRBV5-1 with TRBJ2-5; 7 positions agree with TRBD2. In germline, CDR1 is SGHRS, CDR2 YFSETQ. CDR3 length: 13 residues. Trimming took 5 bases from V and 3 from J; bases not matched to a gene: 4. DNA for the CDR3: TGCGCCAGCAGGGGGGGGATCGAAGAGACCCAGTACTTC. Translated: CASRGGIEETQYF.

This clone showed up just a few times. The chain couples TRBV9 to TRBJ2-7; tentative D call: TRBD2 (7 bases). Trimming left V 0 bases short and J 5 bases short, with 18 bases between. This CDR3 has 16 amino acids. The V gene's germline CDR1 is SGDLS and CDR2 YYNGEE. DNA for the CDR3: TGTGCCAGCAGCGTAGGGGAGGGGGTCGGGAACGACGAGCAGTACTTC. It yields the protein CASSVGEGVGNDEQYF.

The J gene is TRBJ2-1, the V gene TRBV5-1, with 8 positions matching TRBD1. This CDR3 contains 14 residues. V lost 5 bases, J lost 6 bases, and 7 bases stayed unmatched. Germline CDR1 reads SGHRS; CDR2 reads YFSETQ. The CDR3 sequence is CASSSQGAGNEQFF. The DNA for the CDR3 is TGCGCCAGCAGTTCGCAGGGGGCCGGCAATGAGCAGTTCTTC.

This chain uses TRBV24-1 with TRBJ2-7, with 14 nucleotides matching TRBD2. The CDR3 length is 15 residues. The germline V gene encodes CDR1 KGHDR and CDR2 SFDVKD. The V segment lost 9 bases and the J segment 3 bases; nucleotides outside the gene matches: 6. In nucleotides, the CDR3 is TGTGCCACCGGACCGGGACTAGCGGGAGTCTACGAGCAGTACTTC. This codes for CATGPGLAGVYEQYF.

The chain is built from TRBV24-1 and TRBJ2-5; TRBD2 aligns across 14 bases. The ends lost 4 bases at V and 2 bases at J; junction bases unmatched: 5. CDR3 size: 17 residues. CDR1 is KGHDR, CDR2 SFDVKD, per germline. Written as DNA, the CDR3 is TGTGCCACCAGTGACCGCGGACTAGCGGGAGGTCAAGAGACCCAGTACTTC. The encoded protein is CATSDRGLAGGQETQYF.

The rearrangement links TRBV4-2 to TRBJ1-6, with TRBD1 matching over 9 bases. Germline V gene data show CDR1 as LGHNA and CDR2 as YNFKEQ. J gave up 8 bases and V 1 base, and 6 bases lay outside the gene matches. The CDR3 loop spans 16 amino acids. As DNA, the CDR3 is TGTGCCAGCAGCCAAGTACAGGGGGCTACTGATTCACCCCTCCACTTT. Translated, it gives CASSQVQGATDSPLHF.

The chain employs TRBV9 and TRBJ2-5; maybe TRBD2 (7 bases). CDR1 and CDR2 (germline): SGDLS, YYNGEE. V lost 4 bases, J lost 5 bases, and 15 bases lay in between. This CDR3 comprises 14 residues. The CDR3 here is CASSRREGEETQYF. CDR3 nucleotides: TGTGCCAGCAGCCGGAGGGAGGGGGAGGAGACCCAGTACTTC.

The rearrangement links TRBV10-1 to TRBJ2-1; 16 bases match TRBD2. Germline V CDR1 and CDR2: WNHNN, SYGVQD (reference sequence). CDR3 size: 16 residues. Unmatched junction bases numbered 9, after V lost 6 bases and J lost 10 bases. DNA for the CDR3: TGCGCCAGCAGCGCCGGGACTAGCGGGAGGGCAAAAGAGCAGTTCTTC. This encodes CASSAGTSGRAKEQFF.